The rows below give T cell receptor beta chains drawn from one sample of a study of graft-versus-host responses after intestinal transplantation. For these receptors, no antigen is known. The repertoire was sequenced with immunoSEQ multiplex PCR; TCRdb's copy has only in-frame clones and lacks some. Of tens of thousands of clones listed, about 89% are singletons. Sequenced here: unstimulated CD8+ T cells sorted from spleen or lymph node cells, sampled before intestinal transplant. The receptors derive from a human donor who received an intestinal transplant. The CDR3 runs from the conserved cysteine through the conserved F or W. The order of the fields is D gene, V gene, J gene, CDR3 protein. D genes are given only for firm matches.

-	TRBV6-1	TRBJ1-2	CASSEGTATFYGYTF
-	TRBV6-1	TRBJ1-2	CASSAEQGWGYTF
-	TRBV7-6	TRBJ2-3	CASSLSIASPDTQYF
-	TRBV11-2	TRBJ1-5	CASSLSGVGQPQHF
TRBD2	TRBV10-3	TRBJ2-2	CAISESEREGRNTGELFF
TRBD2	TRBV9	TRBJ2-1	CASSVAGGPHNEQFF
TRBD2	TRBV11-2	TRBJ2-7	CASSNASGPYEQYF
TRBD1	TRBV9	TRBJ1-1	CASSVAARDRVAEAFF
-	TRBV6-1	TRBJ1-4	CASSEGPDIGRGNEKLFF
-	TRBV5-1	TRBJ2-2	CASSSAPGTTNTGELFF
-	TRBV27	TRBJ2-1	CASSFGRGNEQFF
-	TRBV2	TRBJ2-7	CASIRVYEQYF
TRBD2	TRBV13	TRBJ2-1	CASSYRLAGYNEQFF
TRBD1	TRBV15	TRBJ2-2	CATSRDLGTANTGELFF
TRBD1	TRBV27	TRBJ1-6	CASTLTQGIGTLHF
TRBD2	TRBV2	TRBJ2-7	CASTDLAGLAHEGQYF
-	TRBV2	TRBJ1-5	CASSEFIWDGLNQPQHF
TRBD1	TRBV4-1	TRBJ1-1	CASSQDQGGNTEAFF
-	TRBV9	TRBJ2-1	CASSLGGPSSYNEQFF
-	TRBV6-6	TRBJ1-4	CASLGSGGDEKLFF
-	TRBV4-1	TRBJ2-7	CASSQATATYEQYF
TRBD2	TRBV27	TRBJ2-3	CASSLTAGEGGRLTDTQYF
TRBD1	TRBV27	TRBJ2-7	CASSFAGGPYEQYF
-	TRBV4-1	TRBJ1-2	CASSQETGTNYGYTF
TRBD1	TRBV7-9	TRBJ2-1	CASSCPEGTGHNEQFF
TRBD2	TRBV5-1	TRBJ2-7	CASMVASGKYEQYF
-	TRBV6-1	TRBJ1-1	CASSEGLGKTEAFF